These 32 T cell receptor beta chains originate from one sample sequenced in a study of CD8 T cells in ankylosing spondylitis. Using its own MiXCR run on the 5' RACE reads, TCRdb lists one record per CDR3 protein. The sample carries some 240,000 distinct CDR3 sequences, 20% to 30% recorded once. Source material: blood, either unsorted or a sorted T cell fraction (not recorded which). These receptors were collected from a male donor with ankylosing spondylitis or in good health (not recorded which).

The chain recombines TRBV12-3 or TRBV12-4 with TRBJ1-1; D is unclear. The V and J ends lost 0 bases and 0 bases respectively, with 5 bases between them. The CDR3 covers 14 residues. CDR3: CASSLAALNTEAFF. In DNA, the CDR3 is TGTGCCAGCAGTTTAGCGGCCCTGAACACTGAAGCTTTCTTT.

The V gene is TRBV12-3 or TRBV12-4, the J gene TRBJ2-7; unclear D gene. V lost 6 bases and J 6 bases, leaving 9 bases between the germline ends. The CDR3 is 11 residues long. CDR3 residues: CASSPAGEQYF. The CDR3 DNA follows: TGTGCCAGCAGCCCGGCCGGCGAGCAGTACTTC.

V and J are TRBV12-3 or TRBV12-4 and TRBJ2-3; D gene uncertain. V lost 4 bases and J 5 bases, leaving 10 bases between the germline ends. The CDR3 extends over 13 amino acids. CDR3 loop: CASSYNSGDTQYF. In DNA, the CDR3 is TGTGCCAGCAGTTATAATTCTGGAGATACGCAGTATTTT.

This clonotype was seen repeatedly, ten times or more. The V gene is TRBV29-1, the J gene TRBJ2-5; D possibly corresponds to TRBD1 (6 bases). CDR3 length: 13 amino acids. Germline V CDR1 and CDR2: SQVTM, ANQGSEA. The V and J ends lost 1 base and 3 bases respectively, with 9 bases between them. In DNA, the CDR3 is TGCAGCGTTGAAGGGGGGCAGGAAGAGACCCAGTACTTC. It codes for CSVEGGQEETQYF.

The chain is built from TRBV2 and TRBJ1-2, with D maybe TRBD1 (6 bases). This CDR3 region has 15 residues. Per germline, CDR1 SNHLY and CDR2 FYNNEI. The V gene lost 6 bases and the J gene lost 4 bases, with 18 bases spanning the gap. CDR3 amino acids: CASSGTWGWGYGYTF. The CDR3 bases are TGTGCCAGCAGCGGGACATGGGGTTGGGGCTATGGCTACACCTTC.

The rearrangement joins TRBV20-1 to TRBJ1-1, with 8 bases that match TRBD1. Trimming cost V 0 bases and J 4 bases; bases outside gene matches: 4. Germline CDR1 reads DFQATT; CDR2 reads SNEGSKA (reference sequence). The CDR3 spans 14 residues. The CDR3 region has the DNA TGCAGTGCTAGAGACCGACAGGGGTTCACTGAAGCTTTCTTT. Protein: CSARDRQGFTEAFF.

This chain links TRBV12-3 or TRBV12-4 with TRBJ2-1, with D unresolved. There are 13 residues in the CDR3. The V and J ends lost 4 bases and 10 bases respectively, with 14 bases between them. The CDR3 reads CASSSALASEQFF. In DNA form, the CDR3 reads TGTGCCAGCAGTTCAGCGTTGGCAAGCGAGCAGTTCTTC.

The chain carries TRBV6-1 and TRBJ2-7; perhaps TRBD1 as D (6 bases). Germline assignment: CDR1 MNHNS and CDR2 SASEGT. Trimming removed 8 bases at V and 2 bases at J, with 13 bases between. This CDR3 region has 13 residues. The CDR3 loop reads CASGTPSAYEQYF. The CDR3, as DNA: TGTGCCAGCGGGACACCTTCCGCCTACGAGCAGTACTTC.

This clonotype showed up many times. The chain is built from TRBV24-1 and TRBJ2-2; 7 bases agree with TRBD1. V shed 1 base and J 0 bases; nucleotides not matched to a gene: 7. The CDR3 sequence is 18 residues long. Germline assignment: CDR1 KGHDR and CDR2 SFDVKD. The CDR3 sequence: CATSDLGQATSNTGELFF. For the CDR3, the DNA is TGTGCCACCAGTGATTTAGGACAGGCGACCTCGAACACCGGGGAGCTGTTTTTT.

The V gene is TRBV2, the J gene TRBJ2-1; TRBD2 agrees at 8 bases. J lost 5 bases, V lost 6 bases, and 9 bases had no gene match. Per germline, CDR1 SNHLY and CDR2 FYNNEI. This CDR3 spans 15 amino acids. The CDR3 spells CASRTGTRRDNEQFF. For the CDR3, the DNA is TGTGCCAGCAGAACCGGGACTAGGAGGGACAATGAGCAGTTCTTC.

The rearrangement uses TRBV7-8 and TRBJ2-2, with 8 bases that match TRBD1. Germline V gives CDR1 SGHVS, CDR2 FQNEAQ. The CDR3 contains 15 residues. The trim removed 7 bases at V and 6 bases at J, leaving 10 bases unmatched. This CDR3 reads CASNPQGALAGELFF. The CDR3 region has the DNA TGTGCCAGCAACCCCCAGGGGGCGTTAGCCGGGGAGCTGTTTTTT.

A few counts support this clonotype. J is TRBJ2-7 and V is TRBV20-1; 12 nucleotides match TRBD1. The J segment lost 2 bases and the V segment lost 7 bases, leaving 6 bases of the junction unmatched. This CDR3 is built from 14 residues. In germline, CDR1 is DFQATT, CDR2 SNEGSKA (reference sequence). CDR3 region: CSGAGTGGPYEQYF. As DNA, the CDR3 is TGCAGTGGGGCCGGGACAGGGGGCCCCTACGAGCAGTACTTC.

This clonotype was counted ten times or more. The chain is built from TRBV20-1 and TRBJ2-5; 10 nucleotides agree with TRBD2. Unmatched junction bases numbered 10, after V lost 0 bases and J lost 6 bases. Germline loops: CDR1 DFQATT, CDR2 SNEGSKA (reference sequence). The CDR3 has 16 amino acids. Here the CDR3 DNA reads TGCAGTGCTAGAGATTGGGCTAGCGGGGGTCTCCAGACCCAGTACTTC. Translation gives CSARDWASGGLQTQYF.

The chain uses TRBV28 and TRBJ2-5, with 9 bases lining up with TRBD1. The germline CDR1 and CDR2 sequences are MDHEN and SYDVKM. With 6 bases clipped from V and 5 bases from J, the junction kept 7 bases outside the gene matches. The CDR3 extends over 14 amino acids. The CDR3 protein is CASSDRTGVETQYF. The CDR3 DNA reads TGTGCCAGCAGCGATCGGACAGGGGTGGAGACCCAGTACTTC.

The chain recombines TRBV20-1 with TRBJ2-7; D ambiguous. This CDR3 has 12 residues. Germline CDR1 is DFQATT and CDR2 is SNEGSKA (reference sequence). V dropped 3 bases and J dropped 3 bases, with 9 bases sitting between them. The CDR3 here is CSASPNHYEQYF. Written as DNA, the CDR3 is TGCAGTGCTAGCCCGAACCACTACGAGCAGTACTTC.

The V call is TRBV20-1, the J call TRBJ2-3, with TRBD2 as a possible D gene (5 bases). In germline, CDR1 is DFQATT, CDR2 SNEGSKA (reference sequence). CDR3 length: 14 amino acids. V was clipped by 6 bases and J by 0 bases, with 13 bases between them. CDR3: CSALRRASTDTQYF. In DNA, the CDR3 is TGCAGTGCCCTACGGCGGGCCAGCACAGATACGCAGTATTTT.

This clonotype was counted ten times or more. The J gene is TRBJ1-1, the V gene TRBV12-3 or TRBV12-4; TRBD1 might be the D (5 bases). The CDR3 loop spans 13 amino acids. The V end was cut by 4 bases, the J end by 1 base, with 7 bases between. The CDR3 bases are TGTGCCAGCAGTTCCCAGGGGAACACTGAAGCTTTCTTT. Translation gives CASSSQGNTEAFF.

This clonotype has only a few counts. The CDR3 nucleotides read TGCAGCGTTCGGGCAGGGCCCGGGGATGAGCAGTTCTTC. Protein sequence: CSVRAGPGDEQFF. The rearrangement joins TRBV29-1 to TRBJ2-1; TRBD1 or TRBD2 may be the D gene (5 bases each). The CDR3 length is 13 residues. The germline V and J ends were trimmed by 5 bases and 8 bases, with 16 bases remaining between them. Germline V gives CDR1 SQVTM, CDR2 ANQGSEA.

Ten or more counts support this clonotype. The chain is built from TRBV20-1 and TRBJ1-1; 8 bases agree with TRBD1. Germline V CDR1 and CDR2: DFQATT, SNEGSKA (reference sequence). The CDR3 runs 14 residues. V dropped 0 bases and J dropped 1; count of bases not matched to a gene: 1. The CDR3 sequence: CSAREGQANTEAFF. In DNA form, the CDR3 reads TGCAGTGCTAGAGAGGGACAGGCGAACACTGAAGCTTTCTTT.

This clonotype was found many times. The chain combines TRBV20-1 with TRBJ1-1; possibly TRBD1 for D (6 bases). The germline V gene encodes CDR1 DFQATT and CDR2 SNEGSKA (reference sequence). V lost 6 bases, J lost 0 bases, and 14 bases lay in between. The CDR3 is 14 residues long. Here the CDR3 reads CSAPGARMNTEAFF. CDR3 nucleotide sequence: TGCAGTGCCCCAGGGGCAAGGATGAACACTGAAGCTTTCTTT.

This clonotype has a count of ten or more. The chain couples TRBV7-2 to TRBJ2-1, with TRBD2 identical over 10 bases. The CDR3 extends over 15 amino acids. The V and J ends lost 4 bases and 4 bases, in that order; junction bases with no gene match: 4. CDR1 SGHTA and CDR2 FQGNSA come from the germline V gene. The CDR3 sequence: CASSSVAGGYNEQFF. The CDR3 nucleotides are TGTGCCAGCAGCTCTGTAGCGGGGGGTTACAATGAGCAGTTCTTC.

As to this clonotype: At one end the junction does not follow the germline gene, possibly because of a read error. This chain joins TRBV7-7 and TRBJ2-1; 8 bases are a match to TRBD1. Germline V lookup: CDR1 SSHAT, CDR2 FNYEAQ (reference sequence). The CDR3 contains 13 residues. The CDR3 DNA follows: TGTGCTAGCAGCTTAGTACAGGGGGGTGAGCAGTTCTTC. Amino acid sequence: CASSLVQGGEQFF.

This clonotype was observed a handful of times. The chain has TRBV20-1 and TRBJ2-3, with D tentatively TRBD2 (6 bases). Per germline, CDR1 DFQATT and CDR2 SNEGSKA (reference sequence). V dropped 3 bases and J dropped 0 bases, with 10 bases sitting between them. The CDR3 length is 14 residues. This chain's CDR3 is CSASLEGSTDTQYF. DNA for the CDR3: TGCAGTGCTAGCCTGGAGGGTAGCACAGATACGCAGTATTTT.

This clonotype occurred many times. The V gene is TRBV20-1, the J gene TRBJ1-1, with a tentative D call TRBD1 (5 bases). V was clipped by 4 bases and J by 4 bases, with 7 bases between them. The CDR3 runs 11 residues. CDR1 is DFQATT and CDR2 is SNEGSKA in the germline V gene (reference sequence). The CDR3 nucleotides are TGCAGTGCTACCACAGGCACTGAAGCTTTCTTT. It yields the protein CSATTGTEAFF.

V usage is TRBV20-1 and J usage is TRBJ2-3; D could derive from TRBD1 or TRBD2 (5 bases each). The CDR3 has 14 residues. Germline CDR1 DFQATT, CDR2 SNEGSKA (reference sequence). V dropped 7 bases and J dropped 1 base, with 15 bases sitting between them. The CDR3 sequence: CSVRGRGGTDTQYF. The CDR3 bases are TGCAGTGTTAGGGGTCGGGGAGGCACAGATACGCAGTATTTT.

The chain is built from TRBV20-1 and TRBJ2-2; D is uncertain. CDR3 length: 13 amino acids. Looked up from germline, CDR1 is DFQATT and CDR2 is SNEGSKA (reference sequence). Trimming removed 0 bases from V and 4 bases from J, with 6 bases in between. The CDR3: CSAREVATGELFF. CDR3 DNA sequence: TGCAGTGCTAGAGAGGTGGCCACCGGGGAGCTGTTTTTT.

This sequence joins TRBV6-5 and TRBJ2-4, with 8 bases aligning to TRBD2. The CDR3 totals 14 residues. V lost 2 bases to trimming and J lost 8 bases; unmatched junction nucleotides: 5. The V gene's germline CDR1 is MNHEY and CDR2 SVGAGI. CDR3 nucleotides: TGTGCCAGCAGTTACGTTACGGGAGGGGACATTCAGTACTTC. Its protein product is CASSYVTGGDIQYF.

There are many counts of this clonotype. The CDR3 DNA follows: TGCAGCGTTACCGTGGCGGCAAAGAACACTGAAGCTTTCTTT. Translation: CSVTVAAKNTEAFF. This chain links TRBV29-1 with TRBJ1-1; the D is unclear. CDR1 and CDR2 from the germline V gene are SQVTM and ANQGSEA. The CDR3 contains 14 residues. Trimming took off 5 bases at V and 1 base at J, with 14 bases between the two ends. The whole variable domain, remainder taken from reference TRBV29-1 and TRBJ1-1, is SAVISQKPSRDICQRGTSLTIQCQVDSQVTMMFWYRQQPGQSLTLIATANQGSEATYESGFVIDKFPISRPNLTFSTLTVSNMSPEDSSIYLCSVTVAAKNTEAFFGQGTRLTVV.

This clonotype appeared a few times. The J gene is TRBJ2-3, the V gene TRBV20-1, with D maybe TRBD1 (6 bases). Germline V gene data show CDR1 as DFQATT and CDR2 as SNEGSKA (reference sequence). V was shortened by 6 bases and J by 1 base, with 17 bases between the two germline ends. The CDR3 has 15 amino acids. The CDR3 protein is CSADTTGRGTDTQYF. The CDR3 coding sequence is TGCAGTGCGGATACAACAGGGCGGGGCACAGATACGCAGTATTTT.

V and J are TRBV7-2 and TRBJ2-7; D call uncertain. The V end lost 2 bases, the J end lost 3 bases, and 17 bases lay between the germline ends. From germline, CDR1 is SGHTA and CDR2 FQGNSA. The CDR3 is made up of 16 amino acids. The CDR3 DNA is TGTGCCAGCAGCTTAAGTTGGCAGCGTAGTTTCTACGAGCAGTACTTC. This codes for CASSLSWQRSFYEQYF.

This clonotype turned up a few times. The CDR3 sequence is CSATRGNNEQFF. The CDR3 DNA is TGCAGTGCTACGAGGGGAAACAATGAGCAGTTCTTC. This chain uses TRBV20-1 with TRBJ2-1, with D perhaps given as TRBD1 or TRBD2 (5 bases each). The CDR3 consists of 12 residues. Trimming removed 4 bases at V and 5 bases at J, with 9 bases between. Germline assignment: CDR1 DFQATT and CDR2 SNEGSKA (reference sequence).

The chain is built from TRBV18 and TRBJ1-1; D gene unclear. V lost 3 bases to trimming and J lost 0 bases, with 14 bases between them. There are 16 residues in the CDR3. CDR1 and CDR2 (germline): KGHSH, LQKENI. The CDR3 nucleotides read TGTGCCAGCTCACCTGATCTGGCAGGCCTGAACACTGAAGCTTTCTTT. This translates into CASSPDLAGLNTEAFF.